Listed here are 5 T cell receptor beta chains from one sample, sequenced in a study of immune heterogeneity within non-small cell lung tumors. Multiplex PCR amplified TCR beta CDR3 with 32 V and 13 J primers. MiXCR, run by TCRdb on the multiplex PCR reads, gives a single entry per CDR3 protein. The sample has fewer than 12,000 distinct CDR3 sequences, roughly 30% seen once. Template was bulk tumor genomic DNA, around 600 ng per sample. Several widely spaced biopsies per primary tumor were taken during surgery. The patients were newly diagnosed with non-small cell lung cancer, had not been treated, and had curative surgery. Material for sequencing was lung tumor tissue. The receptor source for this set is a woman aged 55-70 years with non-small cell lung cancer.

Notes on this clonotype: A read error may account for a junction end that differs from germline. The J gene is TRBJ2-1, the V gene TRBV20-1, with 8 nucleotides matching TRBD2. The CDR3 has 15 amino acids. Per the germline V gene, CDR1 is DFQATT and CDR2 is SNEGSKA (reference sequence). In nucleotides, the CDR3 is TGCGGTGCTAGATGGGATAGCGGGGTAAGAAATGAGCAGTTCTTC. Amino acid sequence: CGARWDSGVRNEQFF.

The sample holds many counts of this clonotype. V and J are TRBV20-1 and TRBJ2-5, with D unclear. The V gene's germline CDR1 is DFQATT and CDR2 SNEGSKA (reference sequence). The CDR3 is made up of 12 amino acids. The germline V and J ends were trimmed by 2 bases and 5 bases, with 9 bases remaining between them. The CDR3, as DNA: TGCAGTGCTAGATCGGAAGCGGAGACCCAGTACTTC. Translation gives CSARSEAETQYF.

For this clonotype: This may arise from a read error, as a much more abundant clone is one base away. The V gene is TRBV3-1, the J gene TRBJ1-1; D gene uncertain. Germline CDR1 and CDR2: LGHDT and YNNKEL (reference sequence). This CDR3 spans 16 amino acids. V lost 4 bases to trimming and J lost 2 bases, with 17 bases between them. DNA for the CDR3: TGTGCCAGCAGCCCATATTGGGGTCGCCCCAACACTGAAGCTTTCTTT. It translates to CASSPYWGRPNTEAFF.

J is TRBJ2-7 and V is TRBV30; TRBD2 is a possible D gene (6 bases). Per the germline V gene, CDR1 is GTSNPN and CDR2 is SVGIG (reference sequence). The CDR3 totals 17 residues. Trimming removed 0 bases from V and 2 bases from J, with 20 bases in between. CDR3 loop: CAWSVLSGGSAAYEQYF. The CDR3 DNA follows: TGTGCCTGGAGTGTACTTTCCGGAGGGTCTGCGGCCTACGAGCAGTACTTC.

Worth noting for this clonotype: A much larger clonotype is one base distant, so this may be a read error. The chain carries TRBV3-1 and TRBJ2-1; 7 bases fit TRBD2. CDR3 length: 12 amino acids. J gave up 6 bases and V 6 bases, and 2 bases lay outside the gene matches. Germline-derived CDR1 and CDR2 are LGHDT and YNNKEL (reference sequence). CDR3 region: CASRQRGNEQFF. The CDR3 bases are TGTGCCAGCAGACAGCGGGGCAATGAGCAGTTCTTC.